This T cell receptor (beta chain) was recorded in a study of regulatory T cells in long-lasting Graves disease (dated by TCRdb to about 2021). The study in broad terms: Patients with newly diagnosed Graves' disease had been on antithyroid drugs for under 3 months. Persistent Graves' disease patients were compared with newly diagnosed Graves' disease patients by peripheral blood TCR sequencing and RNA sequencing. The study was registered as a clinical trial and conducted in China. A total of about 33 samples underwent TCR sequencing, from roughly 13 patients with persistent Graves' disease and 20 patients with newly diagnosed Graves' disease. Points the paper makes about the study in general: Sequencing and analysis were limited to the TCR beta chain. The authors noted that the small sample size was a limitation that may lower accuracy. Patients with persistent disease shared more public clonotypes (approximately 2,500) than newly diagnosed patients did (966). TRBV28, TRBJ1-2 and TRBJ2-5 were preferentially used in persistent disease, while TRBV20-1 and TRBJ2-1 were favored in newly diagnosed disease. Because the primary lesion, thyroid tissue, could not be accessed, the study looked at peripheral blood alone. Persistent Graves' disease patients showed lower TCR Shannon entropy and fewer highly expanded clones than newly diagnosed patients, suggesting clonal expansion.

This clonotype has a count of ten or more. Its binding antigen is unknown. No much larger clone is present one base from it, and per-base qualities are unavailable. Library method: multiplex PCR. TCRdb records Illumina HiSeq 4000 as the sequencer. CDR3 regions were amplified by Arm-PCR with iRepertoire HTBI primers to construct TCR beta libraries. PCR products were gel purified before sequencing. The paper's processing steps were these. Gene usage analysis of CDR3 amino acid clonotypes relied on the 62 TRBV and fewer than 15 TRBJ segments identified across samples. Filtered high-quality paired reads were merged into contigs using COPE and FqMerger. Contigs were aligned with BLAST to IMGT TRBV, TRBD and TRBJ reference genes, and CDR3 was defined per IMGT. Any clonotype with a frequency above 0.1% was counted as a highly expanded clone. Shannon entropy served as the measure of repertoire diversity, while the Gini coefficient captured V-J evenness. Clonotypes shared by more than one individual were considered public. TCRdb reran the public reads through fastp at Q25 and MiXCR, keeping productive beta chains. One record per CDR3 amino acid sequence lists the most common genes and DNA. The V and J calls were not made by the authors but by TCRdb's processing. The sample has under 400,000 distinct CDR3 sequences on record, 16% of them singletons. The ten largest clones represent roughly 29% of the sample.

In the germline V gene, CDR1 corresponds to MDHEN and CDR2 to SYDVKM. Trimming costs V 2 bases and J 6 bases, and their ends lie 11 bases apart. The CDR3 runs 13 amino acids, cysteine and phenylalanine included. Only the CDR3 region is kept as DNA, spanning 39 bases read in frame from base 1. This sample's time point label indicates: newly diagnosed GD, antithyroid drugs for less than 3 months. RNA was extracted from PBMCs in TRIzol for both TCR sequencing and RNA sequencing. Graves' disease was diagnosed according to American Thyroid Association guidelines. Recruitment of patients was carried out at an endocrinology department in Xi'an, China. Each patient gave around 9 milliliters of peripheral blood, collected in an EDTA anticoagulant tube. Ficoll Paque Plus density gradient separation was used to isolate PBMCs, and no additional T cell sorting was done. An Agilent 2100 Bioanalyzer and agarose gel were used to check RNA quality, while a NanoDrop 2000 measured RNA concentration.

These same records also appear under a second study, on T cells in Graves' hyperthyroidism and ophthalmopathy. As that second paper reports: Stable Graves' hyperthyroidism was defined as the absence of progression to ophthalmopathy over 18 months of follow-up. Hyperthyroidism patients were newly diagnosed, had a disease duration of under 2 months, and were aged 18 to 65 years. The study excluded patients with uncontrolled infections, other autoimmune diseases, pregnancy or lactation. Clinical symptoms, serum thyroxine and TRAb, thyroid ultrasound, and orbital computed tomography formed the basis for the diagnoses. A first-round RT-PCR of the TCR CDR3 used the HTBI primer set with the Qiagen OneStep RT-PCR kit. Most expanded thyroid clonotypes (frequency above 0.001) were also found in blood, which suggests that blood repertoires may mirror thyroid immune responses. A 13 V-J signature model separated ophthalmopathy from stable hyperthyroidism, with about 90% sensitivity and approximately 81% specificity in cross-validation and 80%/75% in testing. In validation, progression to ophthalmopathy was predicted by the model with 70.59% sensitivity and 72.22% specificity, a median of about 6.8 months before onset. A discovery cohort of about a hundred patients, roughly 45 with Graves' ophthalmopathy and approximately 60 with stable Graves' hyperthyroidism, was used to find distinguishing TCR V-J signatures. An independent validation cohort of some 18 hyperthyroidism patients and about 15 patients who later progressed to ophthalmopathy tested prospective prediction of ophthalmopathy. The 75 to 100 discovery patients were divided at random into training and test sets in a 7:3 ratio. In several Graves' hyperthyroidism patients, the study also compared T-cell repertoires from thyroid tissue with T-cell repertoires from blood. After sampling, hyperthyroidism patients received methimazole starting at 30 mg daily, and ophthalmopathy patients received high-dose intravenous methylprednisolone. A second multiplex PCR round built the libraries, followed by size selection and purification. Libraries were sequenced paired-end with 100 bp reads on an Illumina HiSeq2000. SOAPnuke was used to process the raw data, with reads discarded if the reads contained adapters or uncalled bases, had a mean Phred below 15, or lacked an exact constant-primer or identifier match. High-quality paired reads were merged using COPE v1.2.5, and each unique nucleotide sequence was defined as a clonotype. MiTCR v1.1 was used to align the clonotypes against IMGT TRBV, TRBD and TRBJ reference segments. Only V-J combinations with frequency above 0.0001, covering roughly 99% of repertoires, were analysed. A TCS score was defined as the ratio of F50 (clonal expansion) to E x V (chaos), with BLOSUM62-based TCRdist applied between CDR3 peptides within each V-J. Welch's t-statistics and random forest reduced around 510 V-J features to 10 to 15, which were used in a naive Bayes classifier (R e1071). No statistical method was used to fix the sample size in advance, and group allocation was not hidden from the investigators. The paper reports TCR Vbeta CDR3 sequencing of 140 or so peripheral blood samples: around 41 ophthalmopathy, approximately 74 hyperthyroidism and approximately 17 progressor patients.

The chain is made from TRBV28 and TRBJ2-7; no D gene is confidently identified. The TCR was taken from a man in his forties with Graves disease. Donor details come from another sample of the same person, matched by shared clones. The sequences come from peripheral blood mononuclear cells (PBMCs), collected at new diagnosis, from a patient treated with antithyroid drugs. In nucleotides, the sequence is TGTGCCAGCAGTTTAATTCAAACCGGCGAGCAGTACTTC. Its translation reads: CASSLIQTGEQYF.